The 23 T cell receptor beta chains presented below share a single source sample, sequenced in a study of early T cells in non-severe SARS-CoV-2 infection (dated by TCRdb to about 2021). The library was produced with 5' RACE. Sequencing took place on a NextSeq 500. TCRdb reprocessed the public reads (quality trimming at Q25 with fastp, clone calling with MiXCR) and kept in-frame beta chains. Every distinct CDR3 protein forms one entry, paired with its most common genes and DNA. The sample table records around 50,000 distinct CDR3 sequences; around 4.6% of these occur just once. The biggest ten clones account for 6% of the sample. The sequencing sample was made of whole blood. The receptors come from an adult who was a healthcare worker with PCR-confirmed SARS-CoV-2 infection or an uninfected control (not recorded which).

This clonotype was counted between two and nine times. V gene TRBV21-1 combines with J gene TRBJ2-7; the tabulated D call, TRBD1, remains unverified against the DNA. TRBV21-1 is a recognized pseudogene. The CDR3 loop spans 13 amino acids. The CDR3 coding sequence is TGTGCCAGCAGAAGGGGTATACCCTACGAGCAGTACTTC. It yields the protein CASRRGIPYEQYF.

In this sample, this clonotype turned up many times. The rearrangement uses TRBV5-4 and TRBJ2-5; 8 bases map to TRBD2. CDR1 is SGHNT, CDR2 YYREEE, per germline (reference sequence). Trimming took 4 bases from V and 5 from J; bases not matched to a gene: 10. The CDR3 extends over 15 amino acids. The CDR3 loop is CASSTPGLVSETQYF. DNA for the CDR3: TGTGCCAGCAGCACCCCGGGACTAGTTTCGGAGACCCAGTACTTC.

V gene TRBV5-1 combines with J gene TRBJ2-7; tentatively, D is TRBD1 (6 bases). Germline values: CDR1 SGHRS, CDR2 YFSETQ. This CDR3 comprises 10 residues. V lost 10 bases to trimming and J lost 6 bases, with 11 bases between them. This CDR3 is CAPQGLEQYF. The CDR3 DNA sequence: TGCGCCCCACAGGGCCTCGAGCAGTACTTC.

This clonotype was recorded many times. The genes are TRBV2 and TRBJ1-2; 8 bases line up with TRBD1. CDR1 SNHLY and CDR2 FYNNEI come from the germline V gene. V shed 3 bases and J 7 bases; nucleotides not matched to a gene: 10. This CDR3 is built from 15 residues. The CDR3 DNA reads as TGTGCCAGCAGTGACCTGGACAGGGAGGCATCTGGCTACACCTTC. This gives the protein CASSDLDREASGYTF.

In this sample, this clonotype turned up many times. The rearrangement links TRBV24-1 to TRBJ2-3; D not certain. In germline, CDR1 is KGHDR, CDR2 SFDVKD. The CDR3 is made up of 16 amino acids. V lost 1 base, J lost 7 bases, and 17 bases lay in between. CDR3 loop: CATSDLSPTRTNTQYF. In nucleotides, the CDR3 is TGTGCCACCAGTGATTTAAGTCCAACCCGAACAAATACGCAGTATTTT.

In this sample, this clonotype turned up many times. CDR3 DNA: TGTGCCAGCAGTCGGGCTGGGGCCAACGTCCTGACTTTC. Translation gives CASSRAGANVLTF. The chain employs TRBV12-3 or TRBV12-4 and TRBJ2-6; D gene ambiguous. The CDR3 length is 13 residues. Trimming removed 5 bases from V and 2 bases from J, with 4 bases in between.

This clonotype has at least ten counts. The chain recombines TRBV7-9 with TRBJ1-1; 7 nucleotides line up with TRBD1. With V trimmed by 1 base and J by 4 bases, 6 bases remained unmatched. Germline assignment: CDR1 SEHNR and CDR2 FQNEAQ (reference sequence). The CDR3 is 15 amino acids. CDR3 sequence: CASSLGDREATEAFF. In DNA, the CDR3 is TGTGCCAGCAGCTTAGGTGACAGGGAGGCCACTGAAGCTTTCTTT.

The sample holds one count of this clonotype. A much larger clone lies a single base off, so this may be a read error. V is TRBV6-2 or TRBV6-3 and J is TRBJ2-3; 7 bases are shared with TRBD2. The CDR3 is 14 amino acids. Germline CDR1 is MNHEY and CDR2 is SVGEGT. V dropped 2 bases and J dropped 6; count of bases not matched to a gene: 5. The CDR3 sequence is CASSYSSGKDTQYF. CDR3 in DNA: TGTGCCAGCAGTTACAGCAGCGGGAAGGATACGCAGTATTTT.

The table lists this clonotype with a few counts. The chain is built from TRBV5-1 and TRBJ1-3; TRBD1 matches 10 bases. The germline gives CDR1 SGHRS, CDR2 YFSETQ. Losses at the gene ends were 3 bases for V and 2 bases for J; bases not matched to a gene: 2. This CDR3 is built from 15 residues. The CDR3 is CASSWTGGPGNTIYF. The CDR3 DNA follows: TGCGCCAGCAGCTGGACAGGGGGACCTGGAAACACCATATATTTT.

This clonotype has only a few counts. The rearrangement joins TRBV20-1 to TRBJ2-7; D gene uncertain. This CDR3 comprises 10 residues. The germline CDR1 and CDR2 sequences are DFQATT and SNEGSKA (reference sequence). V lost 6 bases and J 3 bases, leaving 6 bases between the germline ends. The CDR3, as DNA: TGCAGTGCCGCCGACTACGAGCAGTACTTC. Its protein product is CSAADYEQYF.

This clonotype has at least ten counts. The V gene is TRBV29-1, the J gene TRBJ2-1, with D possibly being TRBD1 (6 bases). Trimming pared 7 bases from V and 7 bases from J, leaving 17 bases between. Germline CDR1 and CDR2: SQVTM and ANQGSEA. The CDR3 has 13 residues. The DNA of the CDR3 is TGCAGCGGCGAAACTAGGGGGACAAATGAGCAGTTCTTC. Translation gives CSGETRGTNEQFF.

The V and J genes are TRBV11-2 and TRBJ2-1; D ambiguous. Trimming removed 1 base from V and 6 bases from J, with 7 bases in between. Germline lookup yields CDR1 SGHAT and CDR2 FQNNGV. The CDR3 length is 13 residues. The CDR3 nucleotides read TGTGCCAGCAGCTTAGCGGGTTTCAATGAGCAGTTCTTC. This translates into CASSLAGFNEQFF.

This clonotype was observed at least ten times. The genes are TRBV29-1 and TRBJ2-2; D gene ambiguous. Trimming cost V 4 bases and J 6 bases, with 9 bases left between them. Germline assignment: CDR1 SQVTM and CDR2 ANQGSEA. The CDR3 has 12 residues. The CDR3 DNA sequence: TGCAGCGTTGCCGGCGGAGCCGGGGAGCTGTTTTTT. It specifies CSVAGGAGELFF.

A few counts support this clonotype. This chain uses TRBV9 with TRBJ2-2, with D unclear. Germline V gives CDR1 SGDLS, CDR2 YYNGEE. The CDR3 has 15 amino acids. Deletions cut 0 bases from V and 1 base from J, with 7 bases between. CDR3: CASSVAARNTGELFF. CDR3 bases: TGTGCCAGCAGCGTAGCAGCGCGGAACACCGGGGAGCTGTTTTTT.

This clonotype was counted ten times or more. This rearrangement joins TRBV29-1 to TRBJ1-2; 9 nucleotides agree with TRBD1. The V and J ends lost 5 bases and 6 bases, in that order; junction bases with no gene match: 4. CDR1 is SQVTM and CDR2 is ANQGSEA in the germline V gene. The CDR3 is 12 residues long. This chain's CDR3 is CSVLRTGDGYTF. Here the CDR3 DNA reads TGCAGCGTTCTCCGGACAGGGGATGGCTACACCTTC. Filled out from reference TRBV29-1 and TRBJ1-2, the complete variable domain reads SAVISQKPSRDICQRGTSLTIQCQVDSQVTMMFWYRQQPGQSLTLIATANQGSEATYESGFVIDKFPISRPNLTFSTLTVSNMSPEDSSIYLCSVLRTGDGYTFGSGTRLTVV.

At least ten counts were recorded for this clonotype. The CDR3 sequence is CATSDPGRAYEQYF. CDR3 in DNA: TGTGCCACCAGTGATCCTGGACGTGCCTACGAGCAGTACTTC. The chain is built from TRBV24-1 and TRBJ2-7; D uncertain. This CDR3 is 14 amino acids long. The V end lost 3 bases, the J end lost 2 bases, and 10 bases lay between the germline ends. Per germline, CDR1 KGHDR and CDR2 SFDVKD.

This clonotype was seen many times. This chain connects TRBV4-1 to TRBJ1-1, with no clear D. This CDR3 is built from 15 residues. Trimming removed 3 bases at V and 5 bases at J, with 16 bases between. Germline assignment: CDR1 MGHRA and CDR2 YSYEKL. CDR3 protein: CASSQLTRGGTEAFF. Here the CDR3 DNA reads TGCGCCAGCAGCCAGTTGACCCGAGGAGGGACTGAAGCTTTCTTT.

CDR3 nucleotides: TGTGCCTGGGCCACCACAGGCTACGAGCAGTACTTC. Residues: CAWATTGYEQYF. V is TRBV30 and J is TRBJ2-7; D may be TRBD1 (5 bases). V lost 5 bases to trimming and J lost 3 bases, with 11 bases between them. This CDR3 spans 12 amino acids. In germline, CDR1 is GTSNPN, CDR2 SVGIG (reference sequence).

This clonotype has a count of ten or more. This chain uses TRBV12-3 or TRBV12-4 with TRBJ1-1, with D perhaps TRBD1 (6 bases). The CDR3 is made up of 12 amino acids. V lost 11 bases and J lost 0, with 10 bases in between. The CDR3 nucleotides read TGTGCCGCAGGGGCACTGAACACTGAAGCTTTCTTT. It yields the protein CAAGALNTEAFF.

This clonotype was seen many times. This chain uses TRBV5-6 with TRBJ2-1; the match to TRBD1 covers 7 bases. There are 17 residues in the CDR3. The germline V gene has CDR1 SGHDT and CDR2 YYEEEE. The V and J ends lost 5 bases and 2 bases, in that order; junction bases with no gene match: 13. The CDR3 spells CASSSLIQGKTYNEQFF. The CDR3 DNA reads TGTGCCAGCAGTTCACTTATACAGGGGAAAACCTACAATGAGCAGTTCTTC. Complete variable domain (other parts from reference TRBV5-6 and TRBJ2-1): DAGVTQSPTHLIKTRGQQVTLRCSPKSGHDTVSWYQQALGQGPQFIFQYYEEEERQRGNFPDRFSGHQFPNYSSELNVNALLLGDSALYLCASSSLIQGKTYNEQFFGPGTRLTVL.

This clonotype was observed many times. The CDR3 DNA reads TGCGCCAGCAGCTCCGGGACCTACGAGCAGTACTTC. It encodes CASSSGTYEQYF. V and J are TRBV5-1 and TRBJ2-7; possible D gene TRBD2, 5 bases. The germline V gene has CDR1 SGHRS and CDR2 YFSETQ. V was pared by 3 bases and J by 2 bases, with 6 bases between. The CDR3 has 12 residues.

Ten or more counts support this clonotype. The rearrangement links TRBV28 to TRBJ1-1; the D is unclear. The V end was cut by 6 bases, the J end by 3 bases, with 5 bases between. The germline V gene has CDR1 MDHEN and CDR2 SYDVKM. The CDR3 is 11 residues long. Here the CDR3 DNA reads TGTGCCAGCAGGCTCCACACTGAAGCTTTCTTT. This codes for CASRLHTEAFF.

This clonotype was recorded at least ten times. This rearrangement joins TRBV20-1 to TRBJ2-1; a weak D match, TRBD2 (6 bases). The V end lost 5 bases, the J end lost 8 bases, and 13 bases lay between the germline ends. Germline CDR1 is DFQATT and CDR2 is SNEGSKA (reference sequence). The CDR3 consists of 12 residues. The CDR3 loop is CSAGGIPDEQFF. In DNA, the CDR3 is TGCAGTGCTGGCGGGATCCCGGATGAGCAGTTCTTC.